This entry concerns a single TCR beta chain. This clone was detected a few times. Its antigen target is currently unknown. The record has no base qualities; no much larger clone is one base away. The source of the sample is a study of OX40 agonist ivuxolimab in advanced cancers. Regarding the research as a whole: Ivuxolimab, which targeted the costimulatory receptor OX40 (CD134), was an agonistic, fully human IgG2 monoclonal antibody. The monotherapy dose-escalation portion (N ≈ 55 patients) of the phase I ivuxolimab trial is reported in the paper. Of the roughly 52 dose-escalation patients, hepatocellular carcinoma was present in 19, melanoma in roughly 15, renal cell carcinoma in 9 and head and neck cancer in 9. A male proportion of roughly 80% and a mean age of approximately 58 years, ranging from 23 to 79, were recorded for the dose-escalation cohort. Intravenous ivuxolimab was administered to patients every 2 weeks at six dose levels: 0.01, 0.1, 0.3, 1.5, 3 and 10 mg/kg. Three dose-escalation patients achieved partial responses, one with hepatocellular carcinoma and two with cutaneous melanoma. The point of sequencing TCRbeta in the periphery was to test whether ivuxolimab changed TCR sequence diversity and drove clonal T-cell expansion. Patients were allowed to have had prior anti-PD-1, anti-PD-L1 or anti-CTLA-4 therapy, and approximately 40% of the dose-escalation patients had previously received checkpoint inhibitors. Overall study outcomes, separate from this receptor: Partial responders in the 0.1-3.0 mg/kg groups had among the lowest normalized peripheral clonal expansion, especially among CD8+ T cells. At doses of 0.1 to 3.0 mg/kg, clonal expansion of both CD4+ and CD8+ T cells in blood was seen between baseline and week 6. After ivuxolimab, expanded clones were on average more numerous among CD8+ T cells than among CD4+ T cells. The antigen specificity of the peripheral T cells that underwent clonal expansion was not determined. Low levels of normalized T-cell clonal expansion were also seen in some nonresponding patients.

CDR1 SGHAT and CDR2 FQNNGV were looked up in the germline V gene. The trim is 3 bases for V and 5 bases for J, with a gap of 10 bases between the germline ends. The CDR3 starts with the cysteine, ends with the phenylalanine, and has 13 residues. This entry keeps only the CDR3 DNA: 39 bases, framed from base 1. Genomic DNA was extracted from sorted cells for sequencing of the TCRbeta CDR3 region. The immunoSEQ Assay was used for sequencing of TCRbeta CDR3 regions. This is the immuneACCESS table as TCRdb keeps it, with only in-frame sequences that have V and J called. A part of the clones is gone; compared with another copy, unresolved V genes explain less than half, and the rest is unexplained. Counted in this sample were 98,000 or so clones; roughly nine tenths of them appeared once. The ten top clones hold 0.33% of the sample. Patients with autoimmune disease history or receiving systemic immunosuppression were excluded from the trial. In every dose cohort, peripheral blood was drawn for TCR sequencing at baseline, cycle 4 day 1, and cycle 7 day 1. Samples were obtained from an open-label, multicenter, first-in-human phase I dose-escalation trial of ivuxolimab. Adults with locally advanced or metastatic head and neck squamous cell, hepatocellular, melanoma or renal cell carcinoma were enrolled in the trial. Before TCR sequencing, CD4+ and CD8+ T cells were separately sorted from peripheral blood.

The sequence links TRBV11-2 to TRBJ1-1; matching of 6 bases hints at TRBD1 as the D gene. The sequence came from an adult with an advanced solid tumor such as melanoma, head and neck, liver or kidney cancer. Sample: CD4+ or CD8+ T cells sorted from blood, taken in a trial of the OX40 agonist ivuxolimab. CDR3 reads: CASSFTGWTEAFF. The sequenced DNA: TGTGCCAGCAGCTTTACAGGGTGGACTGAAGCTTTCTTT. Where the CDR3 stops, the reference TRBV11-2 and TRBJ1-1 genes take over; the full variable domain is EAGVAQSPRYKIIEKRQSVAFWCNPISGHATLYWYQQILGQGPKLLIQFQNNGVVDDSQLPKDRFSAERLKGVDSTLKIQPAKLEDSAVYLCASSFTGWTEAFFGQGTRLTVV.